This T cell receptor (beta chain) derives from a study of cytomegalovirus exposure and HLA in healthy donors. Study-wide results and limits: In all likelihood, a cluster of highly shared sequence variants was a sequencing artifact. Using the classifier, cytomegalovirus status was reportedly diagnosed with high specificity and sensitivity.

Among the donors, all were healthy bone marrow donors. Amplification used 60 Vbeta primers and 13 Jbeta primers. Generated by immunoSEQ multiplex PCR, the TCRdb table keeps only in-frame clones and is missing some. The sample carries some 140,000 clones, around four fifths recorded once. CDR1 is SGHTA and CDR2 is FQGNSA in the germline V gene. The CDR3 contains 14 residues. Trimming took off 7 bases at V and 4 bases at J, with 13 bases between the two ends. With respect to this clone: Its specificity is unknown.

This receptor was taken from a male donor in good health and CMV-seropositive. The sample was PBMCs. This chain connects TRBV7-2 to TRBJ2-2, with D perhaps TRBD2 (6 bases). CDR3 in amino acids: CASTRGIITGELFF. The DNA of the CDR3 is TGTGCCAGCACCCGGGGGATTATCACCGGGGAGCTGTTTTTT. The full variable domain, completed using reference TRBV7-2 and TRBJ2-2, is GAGVSQSPSNKVTEKGKDVELRCDPISGHTALYWYRQSLGQGLEFLIYFQGNSAPDKSGLPSDRFSAERTGGSVSTLTIQRTQQEDSAVYLCASTRGIITGELFFGEGSRLTVL.